This TCR beta chain was sequenced in a study of OX40 agonist ivuxolimab in advanced cancers. Looking at the study overall: Each dose-escalation patient presented with hepatocellular carcinoma, melanoma, renal cell or head and neck cancer.

CDR1 and CDR2 from the germline V gene are SGHTA and FQGNSA. V gave up 5 bases and J gave up 0 bases, with 14 bases separating them. CDR3 length: 17 amino acids. The assay was immunoSEQ multiplex PCR, and TCRdb's table has in-frame clones only and misses some. Here the sample spans roughly 100,000 clones, 85% to 90% being singletons. The chain carries TRBV7-2 and TRBJ2-6; D is perhaps TRBD1 or TRBD2 (5 bases each). This clonotype was obtained from an adult with an advanced solid tumor such as melanoma, head and neck, liver or kidney cancer. Sequenced material: CD4+ or CD8+ T cells sorted from blood, taken in a trial of the OX40 agonist ivuxolimab. The CDR3 loop reads CASSDFGTFSGANVLTF. The CDR3 coding sequence is TGTGCCAGCAGCGATTTCGGGACCTTCTCTGGGGCCAACGTCCTGACTTTC.